This T cell receptor (beta chain) was sequenced for a study of blood T cell repertoires in COVID-19. This CDR3 contains 13 residues. Losses at the gene ends were 6 bases for V and 4 bases for J; bases not matched to a gene: 4. Germline lookup yields CDR1 SGHAT and CDR2 FQNNGV. Produced via immunoSEQ multiplex PCR; TCRdb's table is partial and in-frame only. The data show 200,000 to 250,000 clones, 70% to 90% seen once. Sequencing was done on a sample of PBMCs or T cells enriched from blood (not recorded which). This sequence joins TRBV11-2 and TRBJ1-1; 8 positions agree with TRBD1. The source of this sequence is a young man who had recovered from COVID-19. As DNA, the CDR3 is TGTGCCAGCAGTTATACAGGGGGCACTGAAGCTTTCTTT. It yields the protein CASSYTGGTEAFF. Combining the CDR3 with reference TRBV11-2 and TRBJ1-1 gives the whole variable domain EAGVAQSPRYKIIEKRQSVAFWCNPISGHATLYWYQQILGQGPKLLIQFQNNGVVDDSQLPKDRFSAERLKGVDSTLKIQPAKLEDSAVYLCASSYTGGTEAFFGQGTRLTVV.